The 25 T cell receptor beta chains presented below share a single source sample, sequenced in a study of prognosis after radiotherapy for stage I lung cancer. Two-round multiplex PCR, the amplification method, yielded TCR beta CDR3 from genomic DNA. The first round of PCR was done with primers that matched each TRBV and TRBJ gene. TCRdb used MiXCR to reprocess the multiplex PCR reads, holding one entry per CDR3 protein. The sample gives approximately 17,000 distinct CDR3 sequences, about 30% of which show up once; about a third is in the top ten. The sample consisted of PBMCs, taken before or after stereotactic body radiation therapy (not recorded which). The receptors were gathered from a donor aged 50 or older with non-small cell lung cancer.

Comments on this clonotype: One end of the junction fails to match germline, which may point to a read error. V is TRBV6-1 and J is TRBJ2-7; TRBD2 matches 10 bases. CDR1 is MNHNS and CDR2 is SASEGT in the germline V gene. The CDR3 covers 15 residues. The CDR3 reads CASIHSSGSSYEHYF. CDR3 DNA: TGTGCCAGCATCCATTCTAGCGGGAGCTCCTACGAGCATTACTTC.

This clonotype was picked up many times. The CDR3 spells CASSLGGTGPYNEQFF. CDR3 nucleotide sequence: TGTGCCAGCAGTTTAGGGGGGACAGGGCCCTACAATGAGCAGTTCTTC. This chain connects TRBV28 to TRBJ2-1; TRBD1 aligns across 9 bases. CDR1 and CDR2 from the germline V gene are MDHEN and SYDVKM. After removal of 2 bases from V and 2 bases from J, the junction contained 4 bases not matched to a gene. The CDR3 extends over 16 amino acids.

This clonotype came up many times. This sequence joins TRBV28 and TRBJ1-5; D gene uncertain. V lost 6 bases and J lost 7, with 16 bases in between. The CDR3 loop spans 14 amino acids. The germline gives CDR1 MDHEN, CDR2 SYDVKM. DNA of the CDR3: TGTGCCAGCAGCCTTCCCGGACGAGAACAGCCCCAGCATTTT. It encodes CASSLPGREQPQHF.

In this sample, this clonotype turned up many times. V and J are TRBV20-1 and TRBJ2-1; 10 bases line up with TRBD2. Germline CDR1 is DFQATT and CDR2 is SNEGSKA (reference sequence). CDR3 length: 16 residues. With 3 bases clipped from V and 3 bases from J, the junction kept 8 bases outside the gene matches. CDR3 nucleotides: TGCAGTGCTAGGAGGTCGGCTAGCGGGGGCTACAATGAGCAGTTCTTC. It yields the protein CSARRSASGGYNEQFF.

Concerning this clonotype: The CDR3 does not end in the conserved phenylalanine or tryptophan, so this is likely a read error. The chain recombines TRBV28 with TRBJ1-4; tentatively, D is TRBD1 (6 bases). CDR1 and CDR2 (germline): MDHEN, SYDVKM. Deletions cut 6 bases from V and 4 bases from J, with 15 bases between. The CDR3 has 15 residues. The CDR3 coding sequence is TGTGCCAGCAGAGGCCCGGGACACCTTAATGAAAAACTGTTTTCT. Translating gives CASRGPGHLNEKLFS.

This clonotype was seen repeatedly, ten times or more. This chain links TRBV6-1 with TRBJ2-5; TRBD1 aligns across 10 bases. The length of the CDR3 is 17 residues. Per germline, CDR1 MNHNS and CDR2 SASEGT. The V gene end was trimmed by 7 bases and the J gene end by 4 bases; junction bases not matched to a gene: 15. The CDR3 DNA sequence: TGTGCCAGCACCGCCGGGGGGGACAGGGGAATTTTAGAGACCCAGTACTTC. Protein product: CASTAGGDRGILETQYF.

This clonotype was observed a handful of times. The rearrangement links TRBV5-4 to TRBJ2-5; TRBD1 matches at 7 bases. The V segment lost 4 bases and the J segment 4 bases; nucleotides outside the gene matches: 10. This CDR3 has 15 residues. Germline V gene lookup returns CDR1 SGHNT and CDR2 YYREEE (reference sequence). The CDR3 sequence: CASSRRQGEGETQYF. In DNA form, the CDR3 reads TGTGCCAGCAGCCGCCGACAGGGAGAGGGAGAGACCCAGTACTTC.

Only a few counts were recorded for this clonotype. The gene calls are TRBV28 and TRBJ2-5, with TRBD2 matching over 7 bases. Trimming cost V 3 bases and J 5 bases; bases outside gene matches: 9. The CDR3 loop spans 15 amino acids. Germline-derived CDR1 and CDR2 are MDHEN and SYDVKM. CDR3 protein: CASSFGGNGWETQYF. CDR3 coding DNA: TGTGCCAGCAGTTTCGGGGGGAATGGGTGGGAGACCCAGTACTTC. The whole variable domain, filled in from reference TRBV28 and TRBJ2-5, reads DVKVTQSSRYLVKRTGEKVFLECVQDMDHENMFWYRQDPGLGLRLIYFSYDVKMKEKGDIPEGYSVSREKKERFSLILESASTNQTSMYLCASSFGGNGWETQYFGPGTRLLVL.

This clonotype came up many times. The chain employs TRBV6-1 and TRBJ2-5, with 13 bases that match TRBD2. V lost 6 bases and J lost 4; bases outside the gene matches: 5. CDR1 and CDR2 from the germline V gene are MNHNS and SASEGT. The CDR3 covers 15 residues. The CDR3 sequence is CASSDGLAGVETQYF. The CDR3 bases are TGTGCCAGCAGCGACGGACTAGCGGGAGTAGAGACCCAGTACTTC.

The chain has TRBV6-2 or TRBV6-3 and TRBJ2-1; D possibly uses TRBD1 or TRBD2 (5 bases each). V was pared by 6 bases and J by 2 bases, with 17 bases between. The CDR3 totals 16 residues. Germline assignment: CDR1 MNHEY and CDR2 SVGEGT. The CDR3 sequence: CASRWGRRPPYNEQFF. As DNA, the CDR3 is TGTGCCAGCAGGTGGGGACGGAGGCCCCCCTACAATGAGCAGTTCTTC.

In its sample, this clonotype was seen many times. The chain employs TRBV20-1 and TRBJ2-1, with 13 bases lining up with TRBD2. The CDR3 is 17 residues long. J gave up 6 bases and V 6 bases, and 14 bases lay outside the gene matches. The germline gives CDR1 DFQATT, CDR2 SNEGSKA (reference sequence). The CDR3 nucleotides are TGCAGTGCGGAACCGGGACTAGCGGGATTTGTACGCAATGAGCAGTTCTTC. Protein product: CSAEPGLAGFVRNEQFF.

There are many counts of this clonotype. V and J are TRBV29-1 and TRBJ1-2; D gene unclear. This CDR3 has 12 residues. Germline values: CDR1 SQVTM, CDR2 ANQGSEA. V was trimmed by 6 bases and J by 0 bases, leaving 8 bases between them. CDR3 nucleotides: TGCAGCGTGGACGGGACTAACTATGGCTACACCTTC. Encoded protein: CSVDGTNYGYTF. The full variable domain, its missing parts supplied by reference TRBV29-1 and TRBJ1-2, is SAVISQKPSRDICQRGTSLTIQCQVDSQVTMMFWYRQQPGQSLTLIATANQGSEATYESGFVIDKFPISRPNLTFSTLTVSNMSPEDSSIYLCSVDGTNYGYTFGSGTRLTVV.

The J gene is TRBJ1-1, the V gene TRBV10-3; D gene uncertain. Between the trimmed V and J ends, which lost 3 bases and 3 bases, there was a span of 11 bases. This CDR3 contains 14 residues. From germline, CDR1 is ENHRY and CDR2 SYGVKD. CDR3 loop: CAISETWMDTEAFF. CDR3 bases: TGTGCCATCAGTGAAACATGGATGGACACTGAAGCTTTCTTT.

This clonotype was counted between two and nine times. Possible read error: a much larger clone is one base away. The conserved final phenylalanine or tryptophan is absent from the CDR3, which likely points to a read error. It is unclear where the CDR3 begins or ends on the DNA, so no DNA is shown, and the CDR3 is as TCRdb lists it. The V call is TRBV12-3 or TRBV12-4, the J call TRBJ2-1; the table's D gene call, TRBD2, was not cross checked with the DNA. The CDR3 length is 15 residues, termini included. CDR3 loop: CASGLQGGSFDEQFS.

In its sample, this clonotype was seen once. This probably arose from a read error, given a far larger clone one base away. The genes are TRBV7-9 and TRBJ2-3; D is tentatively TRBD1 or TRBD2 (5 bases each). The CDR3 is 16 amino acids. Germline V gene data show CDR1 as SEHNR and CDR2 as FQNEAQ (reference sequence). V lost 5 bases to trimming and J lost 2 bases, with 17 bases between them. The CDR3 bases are TGTGCCAGCAGCATTGTAGAGGGGCCCGTCACAGATACGCAGTATTTT. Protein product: CASSIVEGPVTDTQYF.

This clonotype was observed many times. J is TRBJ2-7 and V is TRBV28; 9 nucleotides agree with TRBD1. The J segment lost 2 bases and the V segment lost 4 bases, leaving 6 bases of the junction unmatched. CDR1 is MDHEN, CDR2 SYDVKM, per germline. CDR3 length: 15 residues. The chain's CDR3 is CASSSPDRGPYEQYF. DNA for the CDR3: TGTGCCAGCAGTTCCCCGGACAGGGGACCCTACGAGCAGTACTTC.

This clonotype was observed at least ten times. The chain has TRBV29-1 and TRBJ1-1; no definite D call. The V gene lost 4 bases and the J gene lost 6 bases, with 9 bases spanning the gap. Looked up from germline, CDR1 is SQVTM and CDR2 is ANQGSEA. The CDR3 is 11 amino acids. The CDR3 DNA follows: TGCAGCGTTGTGGGAGTACCTGAAGCTTTCTTT. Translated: CSVVGVPEAFF.

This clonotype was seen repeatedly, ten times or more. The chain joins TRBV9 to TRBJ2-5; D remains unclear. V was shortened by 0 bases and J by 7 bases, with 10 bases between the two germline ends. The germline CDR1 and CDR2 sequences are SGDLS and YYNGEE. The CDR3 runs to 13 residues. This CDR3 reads CASSVDYLGTQYF. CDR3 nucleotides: TGTGCCAGCAGCGTAGACTACCTAGGGACCCAGTACTTC.

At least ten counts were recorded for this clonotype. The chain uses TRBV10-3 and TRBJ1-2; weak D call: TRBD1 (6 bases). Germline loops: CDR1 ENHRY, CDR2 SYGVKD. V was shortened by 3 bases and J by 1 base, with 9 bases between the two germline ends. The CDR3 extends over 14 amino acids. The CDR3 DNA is TGTGCCATCAGTGAAGGACAGTTTAACTATGGCTACACCTTC. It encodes CAISEGQFNYGYTF.

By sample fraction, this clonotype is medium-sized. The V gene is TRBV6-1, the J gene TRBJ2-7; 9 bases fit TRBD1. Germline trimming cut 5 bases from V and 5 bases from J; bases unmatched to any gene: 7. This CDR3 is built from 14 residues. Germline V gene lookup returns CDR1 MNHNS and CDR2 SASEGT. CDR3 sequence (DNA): TGTGCCAGCAGTCCGGGACAGGGTCTCGACGAGCAGTACTTC. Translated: CASSPGQGLDEQYF.

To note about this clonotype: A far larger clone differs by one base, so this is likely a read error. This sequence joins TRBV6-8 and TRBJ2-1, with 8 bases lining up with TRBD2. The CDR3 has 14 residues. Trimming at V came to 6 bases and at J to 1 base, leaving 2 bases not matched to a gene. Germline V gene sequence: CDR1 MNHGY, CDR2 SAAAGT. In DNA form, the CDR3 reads TGTGCCAGCAGCTCTAGCGGGTCCTACAATGAGCAGTTCTTC. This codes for CASSSSGSYNEQFF.

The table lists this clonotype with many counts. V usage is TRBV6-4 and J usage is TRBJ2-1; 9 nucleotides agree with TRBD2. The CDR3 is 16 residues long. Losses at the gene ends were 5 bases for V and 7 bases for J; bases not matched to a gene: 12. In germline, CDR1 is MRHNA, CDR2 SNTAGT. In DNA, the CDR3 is TGTGCCAGCAGTAAGAGGGGGGCGGGAGGGTTGAATGAGCAGTTCTTC. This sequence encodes CASSKRGAGGLNEQFF.

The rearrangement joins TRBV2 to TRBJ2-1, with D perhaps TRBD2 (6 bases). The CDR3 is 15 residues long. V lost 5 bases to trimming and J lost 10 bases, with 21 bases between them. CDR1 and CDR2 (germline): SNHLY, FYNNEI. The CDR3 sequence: CASSPEGLVRGEQFF. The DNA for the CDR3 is TGTGCCAGCAGTCCTGAGGGACTCGTACGGGGAGAGCAGTTCTTC.

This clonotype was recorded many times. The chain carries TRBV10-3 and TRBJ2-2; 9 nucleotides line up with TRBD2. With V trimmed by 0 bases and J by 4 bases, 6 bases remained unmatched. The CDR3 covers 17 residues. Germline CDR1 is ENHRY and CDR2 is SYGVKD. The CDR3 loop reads CAISESSTLAGTGELFF. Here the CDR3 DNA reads TGTGCCATCAGTGAGTCTTCTACACTAGCGGGCACCGGGGAGCTGTTTTTT.

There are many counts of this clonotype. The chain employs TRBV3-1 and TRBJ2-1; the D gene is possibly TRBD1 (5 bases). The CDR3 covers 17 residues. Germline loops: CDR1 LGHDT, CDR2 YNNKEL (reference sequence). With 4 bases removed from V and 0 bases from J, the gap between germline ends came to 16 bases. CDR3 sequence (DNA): TGTGCCAGCAGCCCCTTAACCGACAGTAGCTCCTACAATGAGCAGTTCTTC. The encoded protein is CASSPLTDSSSYNEQFF.